The 8 T cell receptor beta chains reported below all come from one sample, sequenced in a study of T cell responses to AZD1222 COVID-19 vaccine (dated by TCRdb to the early 2020s). The library was built by means of the immunoSEQ multiplex PCR assay. This immuneACCESS table, as held by TCRdb, lists in-frame sequences with V and J called but not all clones. Of the missing ones, under half trace to an unresolved V gene in checked studies; the others have no known cause. This sample comprises 65,000 to 80,000 clones, about nine tenths of them detected only once. Of the sample, 4.2% is held by the ten largest clones. Reading the label with the study, this specimen's time point is: baseline before first vaccination. The sample in question was peripheral blood, obtained on day 0 of AZD1222 vaccination. These receptors came from an adult in good health.

The CDR3 loop reads CASSVGIMNTEAFF. CDR3 bases: TGTGCCAGCAGCGTGGGGATAATGAACACTGAAGCTTTCTTT. The chain carries TRBV9 and TRBJ1-1; D call uncertain. Germline-derived CDR1 and CDR2 are SGDLS and YYNGEE. The CDR3 totals 14 residues. Trimming removed 2 bases at V and 0 bases at J, with 8 bases between.

The genes are TRBV5-1 and TRBJ2-1; the D is unclear. CDR3 length: 12 amino acids. In germline, CDR1 is SGHRS, CDR2 YFSETQ. V lost 0 bases to trimming and J lost 13 bases, with 11 bases between them. CDR3 residues: CASSLVGYGQFF. As DNA, the CDR3 is TGCGCCAGCAGCTTGGTGGGGTATGGACAGTTCTTC.

The chain uses TRBV2 and TRBJ2-7; 9 bases map to TRBD1. CDR3 length: 13 residues. The V gene's germline CDR1 is SNHLY and CDR2 FYNNEI. V was pared by 7 bases and J by 6 bases, with 7 bases of the junction left unmatched. CDR3 DNA sequence: TGTGCCAGCATAAGGACAGGGGTGGTCGAGCAGTACTTC. The encoded protein is CASIRTGVVEQYF.

This clone was found once. The chain carries TRBV7-9 and TRBJ1-5; 11 nucleotides line up with TRBD1. From germline, CDR1 is SEHNR and CDR2 FQNEAQ (reference sequence). The CDR3 length is 14 residues. V was pared by 5 bases and J by 6 bases, with 3 bases of the junction left unmatched. The CDR3 sequence: CASSGTGGPQPQHF. The CDR3 DNA reads as TGTGCCAGCAGCGGGACAGGGGGGCCTCAGCCCCAGCATTTT.

The chain is built from TRBV2 and TRBJ1-6, with 7 bases matching TRBD1. Germline V gene lookup returns CDR1 SNHLY and CDR2 FYNNEI. This CDR3 spans 15 amino acids. J lost 9 bases, V lost 4 bases, and 9 bases had no gene match. CDR3 sequence: CASSGPGTVISPLHF. CDR3 nucleotides: TGTGCCAGCAGTGGCCCCGGGACAGTGATTTCACCCCTCCACTTT.

The rearrangement links TRBV30 to TRBJ2-6; tentative D call: TRBD1 (5 bases). The CDR3 consists of 17 residues. Trimming removed 3 bases from V and 2 bases from J, with 17 bases in between. The V gene's germline CDR1 is GTSNPN and CDR2 SVGIG (reference sequence). In nucleotides, the CDR3 is TGTGCCTGGAGAGGTACAGGCCCTCCTACTGGGGCCAACGTCCTGACTTTC. It specifies CAWRGTGPPTGANVLTF.

The chain has TRBV12-3 or TRBV12-4 and TRBJ1-1; possible D gene TRBD1, 5 bases. The CDR3 has 11 amino acids. Trimming removed 3 bases at V and 10 bases at J, with 9 bases between. The CDR3 protein is CASSFGGLAFF. Written as DNA, the CDR3 is TGTGCCAGCAGTTTCGGGGGATTAGCTTTCTTT.

This sequence joins TRBV6-2 or TRBV6-3 and TRBJ2-7; TRBD2 agrees at 12 bases. Germline V gene sequence: CDR1 MNHEY, CDR2 SVGEGT. CDR3 size: 18 residues. The junction had 12 bases not matched to a gene; V was cut back by 2 bases and J by 4 bases. The CDR3 loop is CASSYPTWSGTSGYEQYF. DNA for the CDR3: TGTGCCAGCAGTTACCCCACATGGTCCGGGACTAGCGGGTACGAGCAGTACTTC.